The subject of this entry is one T cell receptor beta chain. The data belong to a study of blood T cell repertoires in COVID-19. In the original workflow: Reference gene primers were amplified, and this amplification served to estimate nucleated cell counts. TCRdb's copy holds only in-frame clones and misses some; the assay was immunoSEQ multiplex PCR. V and J calls and clone size are copied from that table; D and trimming were computed from the DNA. The table includes under 200,000 clones, around 84% detected once. Trimming stripped 6 bases from V and 3 bases from J, with 13 bases between. From germline, CDR1 is SQVTM and CDR2 ANQGSEA. This CDR3 comprises 13 residues.

The specimen sequenced was peripheral blood. The chain joins TRBV29-1 to TRBJ2-3; D is perhaps TRBD1 (6 bases). The sequence was collected from a man between 25 and 39 years old with active or convalescent COVID-19. For the CDR3, the DNA is TGCAGCGTGATCCTCAGGGGAACAGATACGCAGTATTTT. Its translation: CSVILRGTDTQYF.